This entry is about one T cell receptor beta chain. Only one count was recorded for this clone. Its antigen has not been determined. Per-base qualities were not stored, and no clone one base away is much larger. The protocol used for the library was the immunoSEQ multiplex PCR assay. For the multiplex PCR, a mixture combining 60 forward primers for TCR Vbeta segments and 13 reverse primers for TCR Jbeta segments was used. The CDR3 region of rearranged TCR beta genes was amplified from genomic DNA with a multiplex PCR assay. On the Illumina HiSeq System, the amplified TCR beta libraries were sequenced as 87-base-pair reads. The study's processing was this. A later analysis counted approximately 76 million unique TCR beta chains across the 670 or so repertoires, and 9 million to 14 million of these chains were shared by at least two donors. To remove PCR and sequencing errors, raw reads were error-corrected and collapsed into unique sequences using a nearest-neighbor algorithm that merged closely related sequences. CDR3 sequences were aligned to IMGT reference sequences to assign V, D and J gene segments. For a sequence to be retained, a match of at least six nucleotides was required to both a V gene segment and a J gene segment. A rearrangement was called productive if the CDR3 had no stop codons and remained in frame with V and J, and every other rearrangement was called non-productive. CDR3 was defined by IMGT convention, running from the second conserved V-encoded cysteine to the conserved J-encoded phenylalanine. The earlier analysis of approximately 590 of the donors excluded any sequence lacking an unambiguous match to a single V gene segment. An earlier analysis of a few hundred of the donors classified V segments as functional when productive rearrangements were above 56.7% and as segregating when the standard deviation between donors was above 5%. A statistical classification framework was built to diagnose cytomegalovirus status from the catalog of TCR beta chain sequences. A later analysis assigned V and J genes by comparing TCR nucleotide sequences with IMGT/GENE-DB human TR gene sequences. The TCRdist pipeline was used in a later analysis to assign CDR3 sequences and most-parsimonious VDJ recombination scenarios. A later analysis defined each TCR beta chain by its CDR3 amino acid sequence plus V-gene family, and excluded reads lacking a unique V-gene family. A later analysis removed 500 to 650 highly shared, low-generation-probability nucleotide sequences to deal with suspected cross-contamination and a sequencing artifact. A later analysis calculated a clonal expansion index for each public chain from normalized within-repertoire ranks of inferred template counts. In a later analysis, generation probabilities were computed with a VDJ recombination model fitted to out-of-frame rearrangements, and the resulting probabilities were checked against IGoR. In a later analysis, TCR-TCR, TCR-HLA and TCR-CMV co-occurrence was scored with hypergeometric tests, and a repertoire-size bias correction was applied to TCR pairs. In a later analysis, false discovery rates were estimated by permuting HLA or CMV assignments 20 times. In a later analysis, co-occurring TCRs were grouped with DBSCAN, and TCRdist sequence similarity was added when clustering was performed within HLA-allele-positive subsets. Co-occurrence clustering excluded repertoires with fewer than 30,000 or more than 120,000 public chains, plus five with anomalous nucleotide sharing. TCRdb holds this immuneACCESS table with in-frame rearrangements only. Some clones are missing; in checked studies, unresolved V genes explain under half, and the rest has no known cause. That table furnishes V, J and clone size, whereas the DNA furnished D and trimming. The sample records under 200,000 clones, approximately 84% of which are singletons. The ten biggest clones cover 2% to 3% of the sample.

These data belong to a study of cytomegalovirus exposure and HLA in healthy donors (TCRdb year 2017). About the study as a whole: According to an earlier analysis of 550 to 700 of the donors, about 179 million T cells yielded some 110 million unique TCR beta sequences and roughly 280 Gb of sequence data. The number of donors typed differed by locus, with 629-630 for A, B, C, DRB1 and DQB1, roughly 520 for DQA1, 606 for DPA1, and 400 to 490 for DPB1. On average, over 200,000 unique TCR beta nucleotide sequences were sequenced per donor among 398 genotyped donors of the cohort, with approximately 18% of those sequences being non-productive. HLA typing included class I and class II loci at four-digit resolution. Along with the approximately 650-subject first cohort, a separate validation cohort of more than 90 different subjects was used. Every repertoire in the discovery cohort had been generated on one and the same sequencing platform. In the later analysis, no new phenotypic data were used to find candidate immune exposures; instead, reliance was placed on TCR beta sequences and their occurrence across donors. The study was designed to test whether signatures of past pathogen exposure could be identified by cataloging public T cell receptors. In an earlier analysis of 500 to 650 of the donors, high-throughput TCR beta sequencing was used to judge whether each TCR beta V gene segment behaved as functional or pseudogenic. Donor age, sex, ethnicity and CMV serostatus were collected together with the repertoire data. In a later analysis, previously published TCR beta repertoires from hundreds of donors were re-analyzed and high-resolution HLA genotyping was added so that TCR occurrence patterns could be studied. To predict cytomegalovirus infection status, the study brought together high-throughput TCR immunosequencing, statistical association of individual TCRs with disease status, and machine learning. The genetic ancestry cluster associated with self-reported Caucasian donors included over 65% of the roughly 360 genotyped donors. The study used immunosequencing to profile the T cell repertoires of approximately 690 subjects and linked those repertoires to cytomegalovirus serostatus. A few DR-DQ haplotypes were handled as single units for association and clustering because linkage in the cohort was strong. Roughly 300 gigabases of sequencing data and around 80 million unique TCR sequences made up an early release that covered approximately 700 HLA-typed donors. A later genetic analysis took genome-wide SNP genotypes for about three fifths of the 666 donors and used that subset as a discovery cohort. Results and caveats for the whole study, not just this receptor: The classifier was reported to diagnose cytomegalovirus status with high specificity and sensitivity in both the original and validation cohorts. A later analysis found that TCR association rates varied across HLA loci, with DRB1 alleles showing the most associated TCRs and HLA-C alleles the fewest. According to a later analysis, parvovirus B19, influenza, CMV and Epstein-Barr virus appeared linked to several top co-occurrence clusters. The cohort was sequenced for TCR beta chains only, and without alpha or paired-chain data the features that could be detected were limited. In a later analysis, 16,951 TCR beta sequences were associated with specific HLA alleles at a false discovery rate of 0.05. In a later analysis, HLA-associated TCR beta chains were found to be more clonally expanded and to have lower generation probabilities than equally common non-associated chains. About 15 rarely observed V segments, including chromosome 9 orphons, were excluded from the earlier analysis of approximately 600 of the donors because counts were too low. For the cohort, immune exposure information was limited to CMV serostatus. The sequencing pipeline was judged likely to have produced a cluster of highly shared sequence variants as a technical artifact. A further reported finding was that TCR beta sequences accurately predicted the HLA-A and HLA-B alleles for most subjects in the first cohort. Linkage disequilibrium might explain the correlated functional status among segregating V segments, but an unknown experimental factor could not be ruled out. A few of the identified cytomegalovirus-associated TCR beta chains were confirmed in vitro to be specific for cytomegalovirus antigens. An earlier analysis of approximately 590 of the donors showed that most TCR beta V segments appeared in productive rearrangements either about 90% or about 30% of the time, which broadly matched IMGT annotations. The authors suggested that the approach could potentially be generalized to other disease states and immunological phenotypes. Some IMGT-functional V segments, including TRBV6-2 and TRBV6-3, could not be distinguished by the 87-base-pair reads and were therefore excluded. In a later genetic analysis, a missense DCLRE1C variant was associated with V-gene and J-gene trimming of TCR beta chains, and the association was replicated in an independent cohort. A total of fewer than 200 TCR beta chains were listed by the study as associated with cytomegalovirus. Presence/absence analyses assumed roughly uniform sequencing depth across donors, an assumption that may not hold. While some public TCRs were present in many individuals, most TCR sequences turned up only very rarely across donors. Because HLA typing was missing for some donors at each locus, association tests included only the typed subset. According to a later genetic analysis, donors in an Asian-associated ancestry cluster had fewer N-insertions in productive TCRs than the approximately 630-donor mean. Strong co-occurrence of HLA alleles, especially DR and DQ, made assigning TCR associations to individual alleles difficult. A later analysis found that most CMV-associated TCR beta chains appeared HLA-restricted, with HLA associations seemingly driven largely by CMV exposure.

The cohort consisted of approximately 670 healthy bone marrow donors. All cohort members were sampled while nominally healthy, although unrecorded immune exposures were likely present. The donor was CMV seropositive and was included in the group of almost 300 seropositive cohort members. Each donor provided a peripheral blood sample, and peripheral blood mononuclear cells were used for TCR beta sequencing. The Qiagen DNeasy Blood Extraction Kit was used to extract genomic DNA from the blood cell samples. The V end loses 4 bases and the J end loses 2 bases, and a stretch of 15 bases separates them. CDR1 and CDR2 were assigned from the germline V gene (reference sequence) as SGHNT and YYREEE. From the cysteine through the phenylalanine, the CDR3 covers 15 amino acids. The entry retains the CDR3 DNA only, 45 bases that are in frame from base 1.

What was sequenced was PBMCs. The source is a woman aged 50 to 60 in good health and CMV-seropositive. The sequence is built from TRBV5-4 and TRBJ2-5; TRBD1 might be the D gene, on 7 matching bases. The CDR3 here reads CASSNSGGNQETQYF. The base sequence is TGTGCCAGCAGCAACTCAGGGGGGAATCAAGAGACCCAGTACTTC. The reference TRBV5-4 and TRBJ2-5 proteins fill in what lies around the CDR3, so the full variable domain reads ETGVTQSPTHLIKTRGQQVTLRCSSQSGHNTVSWYQQALGQGPQFIFQYYREEENGRGNFPPRFSGLQFPNYSSELNVNALELDDSALYLCASSNSGGNQETQYFGPGTRLLVL.